The entry below describes one TCR beta chain. The antigen is unknown. These data belong to a study of somatic mutations in cytotoxic T cells in rheumatoid arthritis. Overall study findings and caveats: Healthy controls did not share the age-linked increase in CD8+ clonality seen in rheumatoid arthritis patients.

Trimming removed 6 bases from V and 0 bases from J, with 8 bases in between. Germline-derived CDR1 and CDR2 are LNHDA and SQIVND (reference sequence). This CDR3 region has 13 residues. Data came from immunoSEQ multiplex PCR; TCRdb stores just in-frame clones and leaves some out. The sample yields about 6,700 clones, around 74% seen once. This TCR was sampled from a woman aged 55-69 years in good health. The rearrangement joins TRBV19 to TRBJ1-1; no definite D call. Sequencing was carried out using CD8+ T cells sorted from blood. The CDR3 here is CASSPLMNTEAFF. CDR3 bases: TGTGCCAGTAGCCCCCTTATGAACACTGAAGCTTTCTTT.